The 18 T cell receptor beta chains given below trace back to one sample, sequenced in a study of blood T cell repertoires in COVID-19. Using immunoSEQ multiplex PCR, the repertoire was profiled, and TCRdb retains in-frame clones only, with some absent. The table records 200,000 or so clones, roughly 90% of them present only once. Source material: peripheral blood. The receptors here all came from a woman aged 45-65 years with acute or convalescent COVID-19.

The V and J genes are TRBV4-1 and TRBJ2-5; D is unclear. Trimming removed 2 bases at V and 0 bases at J, with 10 bases between. The CDR3 extends over 15 amino acids. Germline values: CDR1 MGHRA, CDR2 YSYEKL. CDR3 sequence (DNA): TGCGCCAGCAGCCAATCAGGCAGTTACCAAGAGACCCAGTACTTC. Protein sequence: CASSQSGSYQETQYF.

CDR3 sequence (DNA): TGTGCCAGCTCACCAGGACTAGCGGGAGTGTCCTACGAGCAGTACTTC. Protein: CASSPGLAGVSYEQYF. This chain connects TRBV18 to TRBJ2-7, with 13 bases fitting TRBD2. Per germline, CDR1 KGHSH and CDR2 LQKENI. The CDR3 totals 16 residues. V lost 2 bases and J lost 1; bases outside the gene matches: 2.

The rearrangement uses TRBV24-1 and TRBJ2-1, with D perhaps TRBD2 (5 bases). Trimming removed 3 bases from V and 6 bases from J, with 11 bases in between. CDR3 length equals 14 residues. In germline, CDR1 is KGHDR, CDR2 SFDVKD. In nucleotides, the CDR3 is TGTGCCACCAGTGATAGCGGAAGGAGCAATGAGCAGTTCTTC. This sequence encodes CATSDSGRSNEQFF.

This clone has just one count. The V and J genes are TRBV5-1 and TRBJ1-2; 9 bases align to TRBD1. The CDR3 sequence is 13 residues long. The germline V gene encodes CDR1 SGHRS and CDR2 YFSETQ. V dropped 4 bases and J dropped 6; count of bases not matched to a gene: 4. The DNA for the CDR3 is TGCGCCAGCAGCACAGGGACAGGGAATGGCTACACCTTC. Translated, it gives CASSTGTGNGYTF.

As regards this clone: Its ends do not fully match the called genes, so a read error is possible. The J gene is TRBJ2-7, the V gene TRBV5-1; 11 nucleotides line up with TRBD1. The CDR3 length is 15 residues. Germline V CDR1 and CDR2: SGHRS, YFSETQ. CDR3 DNA: TGCGCCAGCAGCCTGGGACAGGGGGTAATCTACGAGCGGTACTTC. It specifies CASSLGQGVIYERYF.

This clone has a single count. The same CDR3 is also encoded by other DNA sequences in this sample. The chain couples TRBV5-1 to TRBJ1-4; possible D gene TRBD1, 6 bases. This CDR3 is 13 amino acids long. Trimming removed 7 bases from V and 2 bases from J, with 9 bases in between. Germline CDR1 reads SGHRS; CDR2 reads YFSETQ. The CDR3 coding sequence is TGCGCCAGCTCAACAGGGACTAATGAAAAACTGTTTTTT. Translation gives CASSTGTNEKLFF.

This clone was found a few times. The chain employs TRBV27 and TRBJ2-7; 8 bases are shared with TRBD2. CDR1 MNHEY and CDR2 SMNVEV come from the germline V gene (reference sequence). This CDR3 is 15 amino acids long. J lost 4 bases, V lost 3 bases, and 8 bases had no gene match. The CDR3 reads CASSLERERGYEQYF. The CDR3 DNA reads as TGTGCCAGCAGTTTGGAGCGGGAGAGGGGGTACGAGCAGTACTTC.

This rearrangement joins TRBV7-2 to TRBJ2-5; D might be TRBD2 (5 bases). This CDR3 contains 15 residues. Germline V gene data show CDR1 as SGHTA and CDR2 as FQGNSA. Trimming stripped 2 bases from V and 0 bases from J, with 10 bases between. DNA of the CDR3: TGTGCCAGCAGCTTAAGCGGAATGTACCAAGAGACCCAGTACTTC. The encoded protein is CASSLSGMYQETQYF. The full variable domain, rest sourced from reference TRBV7-2 and TRBJ2-5, is GAGVSQSPSNKVTEKGKDVELRCDPISGHTALYWYRQSLGQGLEFLIYFQGNSAPDKSGLPSDRFSAERTGGSVSTLTIQRTQQEDSAVYLCASSLSGMYQETQYFGPGTRLLVL.

The chain has TRBV18 and TRBJ2-1; D unclear. Germline CDR1 reads KGHSH; CDR2 reads LQKENI. V gave up 5 bases and J gave up 7 bases, with 15 bases separating them. The CDR3 sequence is 14 residues long. The CDR3 loop reads CASSNVPVFNEQFF. CDR3 bases: TGTGCCAGCTCAAATGTGCCAGTATTTAATGAGCAGTTCTTC.

V gene TRBV7-9 combines with J gene TRBJ2-3; D possibly corresponds to TRBD1 (5 bases). The CDR3 spans 14 residues. Trimming shortened V by 7 bases and J by 6 bases, and 17 bases separated the two germline ends. Germline CDR1 reads SEHNR; CDR2 reads FQNEAQ (reference sequence). CDR3 in amino acids: CASISGPDSDTQYF. The DNA for the CDR3 is TGTGCCAGCATCTCAGGGCCGGATTCGGATACGCAGTATTTT.

The V gene is TRBV4-2, the J gene TRBJ2-1, with a tentative D call TRBD2 (7 bases). The V gene's germline CDR1 is LGHNA and CDR2 YNFKEQ. This CDR3 is built from 17 residues. With 3 bases removed from V and 0 bases from J, the gap between germline ends came to 15 bases. The CDR3 region is CASSHLGGASSYNEQFF. The CDR3 DNA reads TGTGCCAGCAGCCACTTAGGGGGGGCGAGCTCCTACAATGAGCAGTTCTTC.

The V call is TRBV7-9, the J call TRBJ2-7; TRBD1 aligns across 9 bases. Germline V gives CDR1 SEHNR, CDR2 FQNEAQ (reference sequence). The CDR3 has 14 residues. V was pared by 2 bases and J by 5 bases, with 4 bases of the junction left unmatched. The CDR3 DNA sequence: TGTGCCAGCAGCTTAACAGGGGGCTACAACGAGCAGTACTTC. Translation: CASSLTGGYNEQYF.

The chain joins TRBV18 to TRBJ1-2; perhaps TRBD1 as D (5 bases). Germline-derived CDR1 and CDR2 are KGHSH and LQKENI. V gave up 5 bases and J gave up 4 bases, with 14 bases separating them. The CDR3 is 14 amino acids. The CDR3 nucleotides are TGTGCCAGCTCATCGGGGGAGGGGTTCTATGGCTACACCTTC. Translation: CASSSGEGFYGYTF.

Notes on this clone: Other nucleotide sequences from this sample produce the same CDR3. The rearrangement joins TRBV6-2 or TRBV6-3 to TRBJ2-1, with 8 bases identical to TRBD1. From germline, CDR1 is MNHEY and CDR2 SVGEGT. The junction had 1 base not matched to a gene; V was cut back by 2 bases and J by 1 base. The CDR3 is 15 residues long. CDR3 in amino acids: CASSYTGGSYNEQFF. The CDR3 DNA is TGTGCCAGCAGTTACACAGGGGGGTCCTACAATGAGCAGTTCTTC.

This chain connects TRBV7-2 to TRBJ2-3, with TRBD2 matching 8 bases. Germline trimming cut 5 bases from V and 8 bases from J; bases unmatched to any gene: 18. The CDR3 spans 17 residues. Germline V CDR1 and CDR2: SGHTA, FQGNSA. DNA for the CDR3: TGTGCCAGCAGCCCCACGTCGGCTAGCGGGCCCCACGGTACGCAGTATTTT. It yields the protein CASSPTSASGPHGTQYF.

The rearrangement links TRBV27 to TRBJ2-7, with D unresolved. The CDR3 length is 13 residues. Germline CDR1 MNHEY, CDR2 SMNVEV (reference sequence). V lost 3 bases to trimming and J lost 1 base, with 7 bases between them. CDR3 DNA: TGTGCCAGCAGTTTCCAGGAATCCTACGAGCAGTACTTC. Translation: CASSFQESYEQYF.

V gene TRBV5-1 combines with J gene TRBJ2-7; tentatively, D is TRBD2 (6 bases). Trimming pared 4 bases from V and 2 bases from J, leaving 16 bases between. CDR3 length: 15 residues. Germline V gene sequence: CDR1 SGHRS, CDR2 YFSETQ. CDR3 residues: CASSPQSSGAYEQYF. DNA of the CDR3: TGCGCCAGCAGCCCGCAGAGTAGCGGAGCCTACGAGCAGTACTTC.

J is TRBJ2-7 and V is TRBV4-3, with 9 bases fitting TRBD2. With 1 base clipped from V and 2 bases from J, the junction kept 0 bases outside the gene matches. The CDR3 consists of 14 residues. CDR1 and CDR2 (germline): LGHNA, YSLEER. In DNA, the CDR3 is TGCGCCAGCAGCCAAGTAGCGGGGGCCTACGAGCAGTACTTC. It yields the protein CASSQVAGAYEQYF.